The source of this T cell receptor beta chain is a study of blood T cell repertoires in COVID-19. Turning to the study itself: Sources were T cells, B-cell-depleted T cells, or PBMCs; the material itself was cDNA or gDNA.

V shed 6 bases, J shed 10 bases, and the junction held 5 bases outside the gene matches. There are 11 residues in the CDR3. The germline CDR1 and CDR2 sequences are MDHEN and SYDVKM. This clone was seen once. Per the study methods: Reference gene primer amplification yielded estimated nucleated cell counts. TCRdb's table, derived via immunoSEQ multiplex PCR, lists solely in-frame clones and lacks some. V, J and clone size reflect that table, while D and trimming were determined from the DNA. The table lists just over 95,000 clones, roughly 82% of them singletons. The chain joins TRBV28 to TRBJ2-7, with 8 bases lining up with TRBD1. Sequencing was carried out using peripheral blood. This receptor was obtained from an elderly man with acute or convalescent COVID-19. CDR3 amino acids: CASRDDRGQYF. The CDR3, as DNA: TGTGCCAGCAGGGATGACAGGGGACAGTACTTC.